One sample yielded the 2 T cell receptor beta chains listed below, sequenced in a study of T cell changes during pregnancy in multiple sclerosis. TCRdb's table, derived via immunoSEQ multiplex PCR, lists solely in-frame clones and lacks some. The top ten hold about 0.27% of the sample, which has 55,000 to 85,000 clones, around 90% seen once. Sequencing used CD4+ T cells from peripheral blood mononuclear cells, obtained after pregnancy. These TCRs come from a female donor with multiple sclerosis, enrolled in a pregnancy study.

The chain carries TRBV6-1 and TRBJ1-5; unclear D gene. CDR1 is MNHNS and CDR2 is SASEGT in the germline V gene. The germline V and J ends were trimmed by 6 bases and 7 bases, with 13 bases remaining between them. The CDR3 has 13 residues. CDR3 in DNA: TGTGCCAGCAGCGCAATTCGGGAACAGCCCCAGCATTTT. Translated: CASSAIREQPQHF.

The V and J genes are TRBV30 and TRBJ1-1, with a weak D call TRBD1 (5 bases). Trimming removed 3 bases from V and 1 base from J, with 12 bases in between. The germline V gene encodes CDR1 GTSNPN and CDR2 SVGIG (reference sequence). This CDR3 has 14 residues. CDR3 DNA sequence: TGTGCCTGGAGGACTTGGGGCAGGAACACTGAAGCTTTCTTT. Residues: CAWRTWGRNTEAFF.